These 10 T cell receptor beta chains were all obtained from the same sample, sequenced in a study of beta chain features in type 1 diabetes. Their antigen targets remain unknown. Reverse transcribing all isolated RNA meant expressed TCRB transcripts were sequenced. Libraries were prepared by immunoSEQ multiplex PCR; TCRdb keeps only in-frame clonotypes and omits some of them. Here the sample spans about 340,000 clones, approximately 15% being singletons. Whole-study results and caveats: For Type 1 diabetes patients, all four CD4+ subsets carried TCRB CDR3s that were moderately but significantly shorter.

The sequencing input was naive CD4+ T cells from blood. These receptors were taken from a woman aged 18-29 years with type 1 diabetes.

This clone appeared a few times. The CDR3 DNA sequence: TGCGCCAGCAGCGTAACTAGCGGGGCTAGCACAGATACGCAGTATTTT. Translating gives CASSVTSGASTDTQYF. The chain employs TRBV5-1 and TRBJ2-3; 10 bases line up with TRBD2. V dropped 4 bases and J dropped 0; count of bases not matched to a gene: 5. This CDR3 comprises 16 residues. Germline CDR1 SGHRS, CDR2 YFSETQ.

DNA for the CDR3: TGTGCCAGCAGTGAAACAGGGAACTATGGCTACACCTTC. Its protein product is CASSETGNYGYTF. The rearrangement links TRBV6-1 to TRBJ1-2; maybe TRBD1 (6 bases). CDR3 length: 13 residues. Germline values: CDR1 MNHNS, CDR2 SASEGT. V was pared by 2 bases and J by 2 bases, with 6 bases between.

V gene TRBV29-1 combines with J gene TRBJ1-5, with TRBD1 as a possible D gene (5 bases). Trimming took 7 bases from V and 0 from J, leaving 7 bases between them. The V gene's germline CDR1 is SQVTM and CDR2 ANQGSEA. This CDR3 is built from 12 residues. This chain's CDR3 is CSAGDSNQPQHF. The CDR3 DNA follows: TGCAGCGCGGGGGATAGCAATCAGCCCCAGCATTTT.

The gene calls are TRBV30 and TRBJ1-2; TRBD1 might be the D (5 bases). Trimming took 4 bases from V and 6 from J, leaving 24 bases between them. This CDR3 region has 16 residues. CDR1 is GTSNPN, CDR2 SVGIG, per germline (reference sequence). The CDR3 reads CAWTPYLGGDSDGYTF. The CDR3 nucleotides read TGTGCCTGGACCCCATACTTGGGGGGAGACTCAGATGGCTACACCTTC.

This clone was counted a few times. This rearrangement joins TRBV28 to TRBJ2-7; 9 bases agree with TRBD1. Trimming took 4 bases from V and 2 from J; bases not matched to a gene: 6. CDR3 size: 15 residues. The germline gives CDR1 MDHEN, CDR2 SYDVKM. The CDR3 region is CASSSGQGTPYEQYF. The CDR3 nucleotides read TGTGCCAGCAGTTCAGGACAGGGGACACCCTACGAGCAGTACTTC.

This clone was picked up a small number of times. The chain couples TRBV9 to TRBJ2-3; 11 bases agree with TRBD2. Germline assignment: CDR1 SGDLS and CDR2 YYNGEE. Unmatched junction bases numbered 3, after V lost 3 bases and J lost 3 bases. The CDR3 runs to 15 residues. CDR3: CASSARLAGTDTQYF. The CDR3, as DNA: TGTGCCAGCAGCGCAAGACTAGCGGGAACAGATACGCAGTATTTT.

This clone was seen at least ten times. This same CDR3 is encoded by further DNA sequences in the sample. The CDR3 here is CASSQTDTQYF. The CDR3 DNA follows: TGTGCCAGCAGTCAGACAGATACGCAGTATTTT. The chain uses TRBV7-2 and TRBJ2-3; unclear D gene. There are 11 residues in the CDR3. Germline V gene lookup returns CDR1 SGHTA and CDR2 FQGNSA. Trimming took 6 bases from V and 3 from J, leaving 4 bases between them. Full variable domain (rest looked up from reference TRBV7-2 and TRBJ2-3): GAGVSQSPSNKVTEKGKDVELRCDPISGHTALYWYRQSLGQGLEFLIYFQGNSAPDKSGLPSDRFSAERTGGSVSTLTIQRTQQEDSAVYLCASSQTDTQYFGPGTRLTVL.

A few counts support this clone. This chain joins TRBV4-2 and TRBJ2-7; 7 bases map to TRBD1. Germline loops: CDR1 LGHNA, CDR2 YNFKEQ. Trimming at V came to 2 bases and at J to 3 bases, leaving 10 bases not matched to a gene. This CDR3 region has 16 residues. The CDR3 region has the DNA TGTGCCAGCAGCCAAAAAGTAAGGGGGCTCGGCTACGAGCAGTACTTC. Translation: CASSQKVRGLGYEQYF.

As DNA, the CDR3 is TGTGCCAGCTCACCAACCGGGACAGCAAGCTCCTACGAGCAGTACGTC. This gives the protein CASSPTGTASSYEQYV. The chain combines TRBV18 with TRBJ2-7; TRBD1 agrees at 7 bases. The CDR3 covers 16 residues. CDR1 and CDR2 from the germline V gene are KGHSH and LQKENI. V lost 2 bases to trimming and J lost 0 bases; unmatched junction nucleotides: 7.

This rearrangement joins TRBV7-3 to TRBJ2-1, with TRBD2 identical over 9 bases. Germline values: CDR1 SGHTA, CDR2 FQGTGA. The CDR3 length is 15 residues. Trimming at V came to 4 bases and at J to 9 bases, leaving 10 bases not matched to a gene. CDR3 protein: CASSSELAGLGEQFF. CDR3 DNA sequence: TGTGCCAGCAGCTCGGAGCTAGCGGGATTAGGTGAGCAGTTCTTC.